This T cell receptor beta chain was recovered during a study of blood T cell repertoires in COVID-19. Sequenced by immunoSEQ multiplex PCR; TCRdb stores in-frame clones only, minus some. This table holds 150,000 to 180,000 clones, 75% to 95% found once. V gave up 3 bases and J gave up 13 bases; unmatched junction bases: 9. Germline lookup yields CDR1 SGHDT and CDR2 YYEEEE. The length of the CDR3 is 12 residues. Sequenced input: peripheral blood. The receptor was isolated from a man aged 45-65 years with acute or convalescent COVID-19. The chain carries TRBV5-6 and TRBJ2-5; 7 bases line up with TRBD1. Here the CDR3 DNA reads TGTGCCAGCAGCTGGGACCGGGACAGTTGGTACTTC. It translates to CASSWDRDSWYF.